Presented here are 22 T cell receptor beta chains from one specimen sequenced in a study of CD8 T cells in Susac syndrome. Random hexamers were used to reverse transcribe an amount of 0.5 to 1 ug RNA. MiXCR was run by TCRdb on the immunoSEQ multiplex PCR reads, yielding one entry per CDR3 protein. Among approximately 210,000 distinct CDR3 sequences listed, 95% were seen once. The sequencing input was CD4+ T cells from PBMCs. Every receptor here comes from a human donor with multiple sclerosis.

This rearrangement joins TRBV6-5 to TRBJ2-1; the D gene is possibly TRBD2 (5 bases). CDR3 length: 15 residues. Germline loops: CDR1 MNHEY, CDR2 SVGAGI. Trimming left V 5 bases short and J 5 bases short, with 16 bases between. The CDR3 loop reads CASSDGLADDNEQFF. The DNA of the CDR3 is TGTGCCAGCAGTGACGGACTGGCCGACGACAATGAGCAGTTCTTC.

The chain carries TRBV5-1 and TRBJ2-3; unclear D gene. This CDR3 is built from 12 residues. Trimming left V 4 bases short and J 6 bases short, with 9 bases between. CDR1 is SGHRS, CDR2 YFSETQ, per germline. The CDR3 nucleotides are TGCGCCAGCAGCAGGGAAGCGGATACGCAGTATTTT. The encoded protein is CASSREADTQYF.

The rearrangement uses TRBV2 and TRBJ2-7; D is undetermined. This CDR3 spans 15 amino acids. Per the germline V gene, CDR1 is SNHLY and CDR2 is FYNNEI. Trimming stripped 1 base from V and 2 bases from J, with 12 bases between. CDR3 bases: TGTGCCAGCAGTGAAGTTCGGGTGGTAGCCTACGAGCAGTACTTC. Amino acids: CASSEVRVVAYEQYF.

Here the CDR3 DNA reads TGTGCCTGGAACCATCGCCTACTAGCGGGGGGAGGCAATGAGCAGTTCTTC. Amino acid sequence: CAWNHRLLAGGGNEQFF. The rearrangement links TRBV30 to TRBJ2-1; 12 nucleotides agree with TRBD2. There are 17 residues in the CDR3. The ends lost 4 bases at V and 6 bases at J; junction bases unmatched: 13. Germline-derived CDR1 and CDR2 are GTSNPN and SVGIG (reference sequence).

V usage is TRBV5-1 and J usage is TRBJ2-1; a possible D gene is TRBD2 (6 bases). CDR3 length: 16 amino acids. Germline values: CDR1 SGHRS, CDR2 YFSETQ. V was pared by 0 bases and J by 1 base, with 11 bases between. The CDR3, as DNA: TGCGCCAGCAGCTTGGAGCTTAGCGGTTCCTACAATGAGCAGTTCTTC. It codes for CASSLELSGSYNEQFF. Supplemented by reference TRBV5-1 and TRBJ2-1, the full variable domain reads KAGVTQTPRYLIKTRGQQVTLSCSPISGHRSVSWYQQTPGQGLQFLFEYFSETQRNKGNFPGRFSGRQFSNSRSEMNVSTLELGDSALYLCASSLELSGSYNEQFFGPGTRLTVL.

The chain combines TRBV5-1 with TRBJ2-6; D is possibly TRBD1 (7 bases). The CDR3 consists of 15 residues. Trimming took off 4 bases at V and 4 bases at J, with 12 bases between the two ends. Germline V CDR1 and CDR2: SGHRS, YFSETQ. The CDR3 region has the DNA TGCGCCAGCAGCCCCGCGGGACAGGGGGCCAACGTCCTGACTTTC. Amino acid sequence: CASSPAGQGANVLTF.

The J gene is TRBJ2-1, the V gene TRBV28, with D uncertain. V gave up 2 bases and J gave up 8 bases, with 7 bases separating them. The CDR3 spans 12 residues. Looked up from germline, CDR1 is MDHEN and CDR2 is SYDVKM. CDR3: CASSLVGDEQFF. Written as DNA, the CDR3 is TGTGCCAGCAGTTTAGTGGGCGATGAGCAGTTCTTC.

The CDR3 nucleotides read TGTGCCAGCAGCTTATCTGCCCACGAGCAGTACTTC. The encoded protein is CASSLSAHEQYF. The V call is TRBV7-9, the J call TRBJ2-7; D not resolved. This CDR3 comprises 12 residues. V was pared by 2 bases and J by 5 bases, with 7 bases between. In germline, CDR1 is SEHNR, CDR2 FQNEAQ (reference sequence).

This chain links TRBV6-5 with TRBJ1-2; D remains ambiguous. The CDR3 length is 16 residues. V was trimmed by 0 bases and J by 8 bases, leaving 19 bases between them. Germline V gives CDR1 MNHEY, CDR2 SVGAGI. The CDR3 protein is CASSYSRFGTQEGYTF. In DNA, the CDR3 is TGTGCCAGCAGTTACTCGAGATTTGGCACCCAAGAGGGCTACACCTTC.

This clonotype appeared a few times. This chain uses TRBV20-1 with TRBJ2-7, with 7 bases lining up with TRBD1. CDR1 is DFQATT and CDR2 is SNEGSKA in the germline V gene (reference sequence). Unmatched junction bases numbered 7, after V lost 4 bases and J lost 7 bases. This CDR3 is built from 12 residues. The CDR3, as DNA: TGCAGTGCTAAAACAGGGGCAGGAGAGCAGTACTTC. Protein product: CSAKTGAGEQYF.

The CDR3 region has the DNA TGTGCCAGCAGCAGGACTAGCGGGAGGATTAAGAATGAGCAGTTCTTC. Encoded protein: CASSRTSGRIKNEQFF. J is TRBJ2-1 and V is TRBV27; 14 bases are a match to TRBD2. CDR3 length: 16 residues. Germline V gene lookup returns CDR1 MNHEY and CDR2 SMNVEV (reference sequence). Unmatched junction bases numbered 8, after V lost 6 bases and J lost 7 bases.

V and J are TRBV4-1 and TRBJ2-1; TRBD2 might be the D (5 bases). Germline V gene sequence: CDR1 MGHRA, CDR2 YSYEKL. This CDR3 is 15 amino acids long. Trimming stripped 4 bases from V and 2 bases from J, with 12 bases between. CDR3 nucleotide sequence: TGCGCCAGCAGCCGGGAAGCGGAAACCTACAATGAGCAGTTCTTC. This gives the protein CASSREAETYNEQFF.

V is TRBV15 and J is TRBJ1-1; TRBD1 is a possible D gene (6 bases). CDR3 size: 16 residues. Germline-derived CDR1 and CDR2 are LNHNV and YYDKDF (reference sequence). The germline V and J ends were trimmed by 1 base and 1 base, with 13 bases remaining between them. The CDR3, as DNA: TGTGCCACCAGCAGAGCCCGACTACAGGGGAACACTGAAGCTTTCTTT. This sequence encodes CATSRARLQGNTEAFF.

The V gene is TRBV20-1, the J gene TRBJ2-7; D is possibly TRBD2 (5 bases). The CDR3 is made up of 13 amino acids. Germline lookup yields CDR1 DFQATT and CDR2 SNEGSKA (reference sequence). The ends were cut back, 3 bases at V and 0 bases at J, with 9 bases in the middle. The CDR3 sequence is CSARASLSYEQYF. CDR3 DNA: TGCAGTGCTAGGGCTAGCCTCTCCTACGAGCAGTACTTC.

The rearrangement joins TRBV3-1 to TRBJ1-4; possible D gene TRBD1, 5 bases. V lost 4 bases to trimming and J lost 8 bases, with 20 bases between them. Germline CDR1 LGHDT, CDR2 YNNKEL (reference sequence). The CDR3 length is 16 residues. The chain's CDR3 is CASSLSIGAVGEKLFF. In DNA, the CDR3 is TGTGCCAGCAGCCTCTCCATTGGGGCGGTCGGAGAAAAACTGTTTTTT.

J is TRBJ2-1 and V is TRBV27; 9 bases agree with TRBD1. The trim removed 5 bases at V and 8 bases at J, leaving 7 bases unmatched. Germline V gene lookup returns CDR1 MNHEY and CDR2 SMNVEV (reference sequence). This CDR3 is 14 amino acids long. CDR3 region: CASSLKQGAYEQFF. For the CDR3, the DNA is TGTGCCAGCAGTCTAAAACAGGGGGCCTATGAGCAGTTCTTC.

The chain has TRBV20-1 and TRBJ1-2; TRBD1 is a possible D gene (6 bases). Per germline, CDR1 DFQATT and CDR2 SNEGSKA (reference sequence). Trimming took off 5 bases at V and 2 bases at J, with 12 bases between the two ends. This CDR3 comprises 13 residues. The CDR3 DNA is TGCAGTGCTCGAACCAGGGGAAACTATGGCTACACCTTC. Translating gives CSARTRGNYGYTF.

This chain uses TRBV24-1 with TRBJ2-2, with 7 positions matching TRBD2. CDR3 length: 17 amino acids. J gave up 4 bases and V 4 bases, and 11 bases lay outside the gene matches. Germline V lookup: CDR1 KGHDR, CDR2 SFDVKD. CDR3: CATSEAWGGVSTGELFF. CDR3 sequence (DNA): TGTGCCACCAGTGAAGCATGGGGGGGAGTGAGCACCGGGGAGCTGTTTTTT.

This chain uses TRBV29-1 with TRBJ1-2, with unresolved D. The CDR3 is made up of 14 amino acids. Germline-derived CDR1 and CDR2 are SQVTM and ANQGSEA. V lost 7 bases and J 0 bases, leaving 15 bases between the germline ends. DNA for the CDR3: TGCAGCGGCGGTGGGAACAGAGCTAACTATGGCTACACCTTC. Translated: CSGGGNRANYGYTF.

V and J are TRBV7-2 and TRBJ1-1; no definite D call. CDR1 SGHTA and CDR2 FQGNSA come from the germline V gene. Trimming pared 0 bases from V and 1 base from J, leaving 3 bases between. The CDR3 is made up of 13 amino acids. CDR3 bases: TGTGCCAGCAGCTTAGCAGAGAACACTGAAGCTTTCTTT. This translates into CASSLAENTEAFF.

This clonotype came up once. The chain combines TRBV29-1 with TRBJ2-3, with 9 bases matching TRBD1. With 4 bases clipped from V and 2 bases from J, the junction kept 7 bases outside the gene matches. Germline V gene sequence: CDR1 SQVTM, CDR2 ANQGSEA. This CDR3 is built from 15 residues. The CDR3 coding sequence is TGCAGCGTTGTTTTTGGGACAGGGATCACAGATACGCAGTATTTT. This sequence encodes CSVVFGTGITDTQYF.

The V gene is TRBV12-3 or TRBV12-4, the J gene TRBJ2-7; D unresolved. V was shortened by 3 bases and J by 0 bases, with 6 bases between the two germline ends. The CDR3 contains 13 residues. The CDR3 region is CASSFYVSYEQYF. CDR3 coding DNA: TGTGCCAGCAGTTTCTACGTCTCCTACGAGCAGTACTTC.